The clone carrying this T cell receptor beta chain occurred a few times. Antigen: not known. Data came from immunoSEQ multiplex PCR; TCRdb stores just in-frame clones and leaves some out. The repertoire has under 40,000 clones, about nine tenths of them found once; the top ten carry about 0.87%. The sample belongs to a study of OX40 agonist ivuxolimab in advanced cancers. Germline V lookup: CDR1 MNHEY, CDR2 SMNVEV (reference sequence). The CDR3 runs 14 residues. V shed 5 bases and J shed 3 bases, with 12 bases lying between them. Whole-study results and caveats: More expanded clones were found, on average, in CD8+ than in CD4+ T cells.

The rearrangement uses TRBV27 and TRBJ2-3, with D perhaps matching TRBD2 (6 bases). The sequencing used CD4+ or CD8+ T cells sorted from blood, collected in a trial of the OX40 agonist ivuxolimab. This clonotype originated in an adult with an advanced solid tumor such as melanoma, head and neck, liver or kidney cancer. CDR3 nucleotides: TGTGCCAGCAGTCTCGGAGGAGGGACAGATACGCAGTATTTT. This encodes CASSLGGGTDTQYF.